The clone carrying this T cell receptor beta chain appeared many times. The CDR3 is made up of 11 amino acids. From germline, CDR1 is KGHSH and CDR2 LQKENI. V lost 5 bases to trimming and J lost 2 bases, with 2 bases between them. This record comes from a study of patients and donors after allogeneic stem cell transplantation. One entry per CDR3 protein results from TCRdb running MiXCR on the RT-PCR reads. Here the sample spans hundreds of thousands of distinct CDR3 sequences, approximately 16% being singletons. The sample was blood, either unsorted or a sorted T cell fraction (not recorded which). The chain uses TRBV18 and TRBJ2-3; D not certain. The source of this sequence is a human donor who was either an allogeneic HSCT recipient or a stem cell or donor lymphocyte infusion donor (not recorded which). It is not recorded whose cells these are; they may come from a transplant donor. In DNA form, the CDR3 reads TGTGCCAGCTCAGCCACAGATACGCAGTATTTT. Translated, it gives CASSATDTQYF.